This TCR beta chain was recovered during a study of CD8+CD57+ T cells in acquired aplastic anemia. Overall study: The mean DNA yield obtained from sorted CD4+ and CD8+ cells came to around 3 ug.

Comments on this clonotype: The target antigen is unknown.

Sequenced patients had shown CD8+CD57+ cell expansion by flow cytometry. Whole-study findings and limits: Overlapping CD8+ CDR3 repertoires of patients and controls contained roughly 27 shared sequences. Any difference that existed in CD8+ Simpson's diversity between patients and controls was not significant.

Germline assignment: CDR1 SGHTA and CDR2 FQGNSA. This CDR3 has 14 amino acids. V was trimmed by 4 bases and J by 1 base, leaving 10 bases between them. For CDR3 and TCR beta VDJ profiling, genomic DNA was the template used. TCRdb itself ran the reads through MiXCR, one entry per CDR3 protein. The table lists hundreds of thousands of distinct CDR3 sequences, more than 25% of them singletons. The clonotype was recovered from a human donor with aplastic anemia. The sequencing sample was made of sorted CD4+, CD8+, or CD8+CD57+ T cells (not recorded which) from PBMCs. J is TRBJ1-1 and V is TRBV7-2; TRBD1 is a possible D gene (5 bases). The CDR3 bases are TGTGCCAGCAGCTCGCAGGGTTCGAACACTGAAGCTTTCTTT. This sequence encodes CASSSQGSNTEAFF. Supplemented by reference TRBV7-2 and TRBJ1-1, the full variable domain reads GAGVSQSPSNKVTEKGKDVELRCDPISGHTALYWYRQSLGQGLEFLIYFQGNSAPDKSGLPSDRFSAERTGGSVSTLTIQRTQQEDSAVYLCASSSQGSNTEAFFGQGTRLTVV.